This T cell receptor (beta chain) was retrieved from a study of somatic mutations in cytotoxic T cells in rheumatoid arthritis. Data came from immunoSEQ multiplex PCR; TCRdb stores just in-frame clones and leaves some out. The sample consists of around 15,000 clones, nearly 80% of them appearing once. There are a few counts of this clone. V was shortened by 4 bases and J by 3 bases, with 7 bases between the two germline ends. The CDR3 totals 12 residues. Germline V gives CDR1 SEHNR, CDR2 FQNEAQ (reference sequence). The TCR was taken from an adult with rheumatoid arthritis. The chain uses TRBV7-9 and TRBJ2-7; no definite D call. The sequencing sample was made of CD8+ T cells sorted from blood. CDR3 in amino acids: CASSSRRYEQYF. As DNA, the CDR3 is TGTGCCAGCAGCTCCCGGCGCTACGAGCAGTACTTC.